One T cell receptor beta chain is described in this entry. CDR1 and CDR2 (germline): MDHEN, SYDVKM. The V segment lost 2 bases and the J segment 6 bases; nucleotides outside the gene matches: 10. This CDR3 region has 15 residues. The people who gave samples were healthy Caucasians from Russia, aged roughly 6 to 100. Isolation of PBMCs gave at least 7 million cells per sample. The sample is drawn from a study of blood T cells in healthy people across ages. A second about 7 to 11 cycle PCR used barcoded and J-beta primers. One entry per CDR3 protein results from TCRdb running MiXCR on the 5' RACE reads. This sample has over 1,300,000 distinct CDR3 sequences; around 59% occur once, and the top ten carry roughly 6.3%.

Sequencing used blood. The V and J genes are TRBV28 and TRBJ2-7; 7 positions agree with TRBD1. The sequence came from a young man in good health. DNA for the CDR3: TGTGCCAGCAGTTTAGAGGGACAGACCCTCCTCGAGCAGTACTTC. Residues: CASSLEGQTLLEQYF.